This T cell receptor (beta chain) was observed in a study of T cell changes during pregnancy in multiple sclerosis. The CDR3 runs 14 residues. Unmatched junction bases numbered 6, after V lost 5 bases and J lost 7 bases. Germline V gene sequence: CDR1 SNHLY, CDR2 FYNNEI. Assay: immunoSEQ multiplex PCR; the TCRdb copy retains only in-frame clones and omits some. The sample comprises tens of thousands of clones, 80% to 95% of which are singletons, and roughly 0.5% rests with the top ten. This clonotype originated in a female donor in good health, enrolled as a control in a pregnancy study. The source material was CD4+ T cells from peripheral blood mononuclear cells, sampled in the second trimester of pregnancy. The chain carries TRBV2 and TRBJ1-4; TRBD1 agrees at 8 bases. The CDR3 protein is CASSPDRGAEKLFF. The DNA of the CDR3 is TGTGCCAGCAGTCCCGACAGGGGTGCTGAAAAACTGTTTTTT.